This T cell receptor beta chain was observed in a study of T cell responses to AZD1222 COVID-19 vaccine. Background on the study: Pooling of second doses given at about 4 or about 12 weeks was done. Study-wide points: Donors were largely white British and mainly female; clonal diversity was possibly underestimated. Spike-specific TCR breadth and depth both grew after two AZD1222 doses. Among vaccine-associated CD4 TCRs, coverage spanned spike, with dominance at 160-218 and 743-854.

The CDR3 runs to 15 residues. With 3 bases clipped from V and 8 bases from J, the junction kept 9 bases outside the gene matches. CDR1 SGHKS and CDR2 YYEKEE come from the germline V gene (reference sequence). Details on this clone: Its antigen is not identified.

Sequencing was performed with immunoSEQ multiplex PCR; in TCRdb, only in-frame clones are kept and a portion is missing. This table has 150,000 to 200,000 clones, around nine tenths appearing once. The clonotype comes from an adult in good health. The rearrangement links TRBV5-5 to TRBJ2-1; TRBD1 agrees at 9 bases. The material sequenced was peripheral blood, taken on day 0 of AZD1222 vaccination. The CDR3 is CASSWGTGSSYEQFF. The DNA for the CDR3 is TGTGCCAGCAGCTGGGGGACAGGGAGTTCGTATGAGCAGTTCTTC. Full variable domain (outside the CDR3, taken from reference TRBV5-5 and TRBJ2-1): DAGVTQSPTHLIKTRGQQVTLRCSPISGHKSVSWYQQVLGQGPQFIFQYYEKEERGRGNFPDRFSARQFPNYSSELNVNALLLGDSALYLCASSWGTGSSYEQFFGPGTRLTVL.